A selection of T cell receptor beta chains follows, all from one sample in a study of blood T cell repertoires in COVID-19. Clones were sequenced by immunoSEQ multiplex PCR, and TCRdb holds only the in-frame ones, with some missing. Found here are 32,000 or so clones, about 88% of them singletons; the top ten hold 60% to 80%. Sample: peripheral blood. The receptors were gathered from a man aged 65 to 85 with acute or convalescent COVID-19. Each CDR3 is given with its conserved first and last residue. The order of the fields is J gene, V gene, D gene, clone size, CDR3 protein, CDR3 DNA. The D gene is left open where the match is weak. Where a row states a size, it is once, few, many or the class of an expanded clone; other rows omit it.

TRBJ2-2 | TRBV7-2 | - | - | CASSHQAQSTGELFF | TGTGCCAGCAGCCACCAGGCGCAAAGTACCGGGGAGCTGTTTTTT
TRBJ2-1 | TRBV19 | - | once | CASNRQGGIVNEQFF | TGTGCCAGTAATCGACAGGGAGGTATTGTCAATGAGCAGTTCTTC
TRBJ2-3 | TRBV4-3 | TRBD2 | few | CASSQERRGGTDTQYF | TGCGCCAGCAGCCAAGAGAGGCGGGGGGGCACAGATACGCAGTATTTT
TRBJ2-7 | TRBV16 | TRBD2 | - | CASSPGGGSYEQYF | TGTGCCAGCAGCCCGGGCGGGGGGAGCTACGAGCAGTACTTC
TRBJ1-3 | TRBV15 | - | - | CATSPLRSGAGNTIYF | TGTGCCACCAGTCCACTCCGGTCGGGTGCAGGAAACACCATATATTTT
TRBJ1-2 | TRBV5-4 | - | - | CASSLPTDRLVGYTF | TGTGCCAGCAGCTTGCCGACTGATCGTCTGGTGGGCTACACCTTC
TRBJ1-2 | TRBV19 | - | - | CASRTTYGYTF | TGTGCCAGTAGGACAACCTATGGCTACACCTTC
TRBJ1-1 | TRBV18 | - | - | CASSPFRDSTEAFF | TGTGCCAGCTCACCATTTCGGGATTCCACTGAAGCTTTCTTT
TRBJ2-3 | TRBV4-3 | - | - | CASSQQGDTQYF | TGCGCCAGCAGCCAACAGGGAGATACGCAGTATTTT
TRBJ1-1 | TRBV6-5 | TRBD1 | - | CATQGGIYSEAFF | TGTGCCACACAGGGGGGAATTTACTCTGAAGCTTTCTTT
TRBJ2-2 | TRBV4-3 | TRBD2 | once | CASSQEGGLAGETGELFF | TGCGCCAGCAGCCAAGAGGGTGGGTTAGCGGGGGAAACCGGGGAGCTGTTTTTT
TRBJ2-1 | TRBV19 | TRBD2 | - | CASSIEVRLAGVNEQFF | TGTGCCAGTAGTATAGAGGTGAGACTAGCGGGAGTTAATGAGCAGTTCTTC
TRBJ2-4 | TRBV4-1 | - | few | CASSSIGIQYF | TGCGCCAGCAGCTCTATTGGCATTCAGTACTTC
TRBJ1-6 | TRBV5-8 | - | - | CASSLRGAGPLHF | TGTGCCAGCAGCCTCCGGGGGGCGGGTCCCCTCCACTTT
TRBJ1-2 | TRBV11-3 | TRBD1 | once | CASSLGQSLHSNYGYTF | TGTGCCAGCAGCTTGGGACAGTCCCTTCACTCTAACTATGGCTACACCTTC
TRBJ2-1 | TRBV18 | TRBD2 | - | CASSRLGTSGNNEQFF | TGTGCCAGCTCCCGATTAGGGACTAGCGGGAACAATGAGCAGTTCTTC
TRBJ1-1 | TRBV19 | - | - | CASSIGQRFRENTEAFF | TGTGCCAGTAGTATCGGACAAAGGTTTAGGGAGAACACTGAAGCTTTCTTT
TRBJ1-6 | TRBV30 | - | - | CARTEGLNNSPLHF | TGTGCCCGTACGGAGGGTCTAAATAATTCACCCCTCCACTTT
TRBJ2-7 | TRBV7-2 | - | once | CASSSSRTVYEQYF | TGTGCCAGCAGCTCCTCGAGGACAGTCTACGAGCAGTACTTC
TRBJ2-2 | TRBV6-2/TRBV6-3 | TRBD1 | - | CASSRQGSGELFF | TGTGCCAGCAGTCGACAGGGGAGCGGGGAGCTGTTTTTT
TRBJ1-6 | TRBV28 | TRBD1 | - | CASSSGQGYSYNSPLHF | TGTGCCAGCAGTTCGGGACAGGGGTATTCCTATAATTCACCCCTCCACTTT
TRBJ1-2 | TRBV3-1/TRBV3-2 | TRBD1 | - | CASRRSSTGDGYTF | TGTGCCAGCAGACGAAGTTCGACAGGGGATGGCTACACCTTC
TRBJ2-3 | TRBV6-5 | - | - | CASRDGPGDTQYF | TGTGCCAGCAGGGACGGACCGGGGGATACGCAGTATTTT
TRBJ2-7 | TRBV5-1 | TRBD1 | - | CASSSQGAQDEQYF | TGCGCCAGCAGCTCCCAGGGGGCGCAGGACGAGCAGTACTTC
TRBJ1-5 | TRBV10-1 | - | - | CASSDGRGVDQPQHF | TGCGCCAGCAGTGACGGCAGGGGCGTCGATCAGCCCCAGCATTTT
TRBJ1-1 | TRBV28 | - | - | CASSGYRVVEAFF | TGTGCCAGCAGTGGCTACAGGGTGGTGGAAGCTTTCTTT
TRBJ2-3 | TRBV18 | TRBD1 | - | CASSPTGVRGADTQYF | TGTGCCAGCTCACCGACAGGGGTAAGGGGTGCAGATACGCAGTATTTT
TRBJ1-6 | TRBV27 | TRBD1 | - | CASGTDDNSPLHF | TGTGCCAGCGGGACAGACGATAATTCACCCCTCCACTTT
TRBJ2-2 | TRBV18 | TRBD1 | - | CASSPRTGDMGELFF | TGTGCCAGCTCCCCCAGGACAGGGGATATGGGGGAGCTGTTTTTT
TRBJ2-5 | TRBV4-2 | TRBD2 | - | CASSQPPGLAGQETQYF | TGTGCCAGCAGCCAACCTCCGGGACTAGCGGGCCAAGAGACCCAGTACTTC
TRBJ2-3 | TRBV6-2/TRBV6-3 | TRBD2 | - | CASSSSGQSTDTQYF | TGTGCCAGCAGCTCTAGCGGGCAAAGCACAGATACGCAGTATTTT
TRBJ2-3 | TRBV7-2 | TRBD2 | - | CASSLGTSPGQKYF | TGTGCCAGCAGCTTAGGGACTAGTCCCGGCCAAAAGTATTTT
TRBJ1-1 | TRBV6-5 | - | - | CASNFKSRGLDEAFF | TGTGCCAGCAACTTTAAATCGAGAGGGCTTGATGAAGCTTTCTTT
TRBJ2-3 | TRBV30 | TRBD2 | - | CAWTSGPITDTQYF | TGTGCCTGGACTAGCGGGCCCATCACAGATACGCAGTATTTT
TRBJ2-7 | TRBV5-4 | TRBD1 | - | CASSAGQGGSEQYF | TGTGCCAGCAGCGCGGGACAGGGAGGGAGCGAGCAGTACTTC
TRBJ1-2 | TRBV10-3 | - | - | CAISPTADGYTF | TGTGCCATCAGCCCGACAGCAGATGGCTACACCTTC
TRBJ1-2 | TRBV2 | TRBD1 | - | CASSGGTGGNSGYTF | TGTGCCAGCAGTGGAGGGACAGGGGGCAATAGTGGCTACACCTTC
TRBJ1-1 | TRBV2 | TRBD1 | - | CASSAEAGGNTEAFF | TGTGCCAGCAGTGCGGAGGCAGGGGGGAACACTGAAGCTTTCTTT
TRBJ1-4 | TRBV4-3 | TRBD1 | - | CASSQDQSGGWEKLFF | TGCGCCAGCAGCCAAGATCAGTCAGGGGGCTGGGAAAAACTGTTTTTT
TRBJ1-1 | TRBV4-1 | - | - | CASSPPLANTEAFF | TGCGCCAGCAGCCCCCCTCTAGCAAACACTGAAGCTTTCTTT
TRBJ2-2 | TRBV27 | - | once | CASSLSRVNTGELFF | TGTGCCAGCAGTTTATCCAGGGTGAACACCGGGGAGCTGTTTTTT
TRBJ1-1 | TRBV4-1 | - | - | CASSQGGDNIWRDTEAFF | TGCGCCAGCAGCCAAGGGGGAGATAACATTTGGCGGGACACTGAAGCTTTCTTT
TRBJ2-5 | TRBV7-3 | TRBD1 | - | CASSLNKGTGLETQYF | TGTGCCAGCAGCTTAAATAAGGGGACAGGGTTAGAGACCCAGTACTTC
TRBJ1-1 | TRBV27 | - | few | CASSFIPNTEAFF | TGTGCCAGCAGTTTCATCCCGAACACTGAAGCTTTCTTT
TRBJ2-2 | TRBV3-1/TRBV3-2 | - | - | CASSPQGSTGELFF | TGTGCCAGCAGCCCCCAGGGTAGCACCGGGGAGCTGTTTTTT
TRBJ1-1 | TRBV19 | TRBD1 | - | CASSLRQGNTEAFF | TGTGCCAGTAGCTTGCGACAGGGGAACACTGAAGCTTTCTTT
TRBJ2-6 | TRBV7-3 | TRBD2 | once | CASSVTSGASGANVLTF | TGTGCCTCCTCCGTGACTAGCGGAGCCTCTGGGGCCAACGTCCTGACTTTC
TRBJ1-2 | TRBV19 | TRBD1 | - | CASSVWDRVRGGYTF | TGTGCCAGTAGTGTCTGGGACAGGGTAAGAGGTGGCTACACCTTC
TRBJ1-1 | TRBV11-3 | - | once | CASSTGQPGTEAFF | TGTGCCAGCAGCACCGGACAACCAGGCACTGAAGCTTTCTTT
TRBJ1-1 | TRBV5-1 | TRBD1 | - | CASSSLGTEHHTEAFF | TGCGCCAGCAGCTCTCTCGGGACAGAGCACCACACTGAAGCTTTCTTT
TRBJ1-1 | TRBV7-2 | TRBD1 | - | CASSLTQGANTEAFF | TGTGCCAGCAGCTTAACACAGGGGGCGAACACTGAAGCTTTCTTT
TRBJ2-3 | TRBV2 | TRBD2 | - | CASSMTSGSWADTQYF | TGTGCCAGCAGTATGACTAGCGGGAGTTGGGCAGATACGCAGTATTTT
TRBJ1-2 | TRBV15 | TRBD1 | - | CATTSDRGLGYTF | TGTGCCACCACCTCCGACAGGGGACTCGGCTACACCTTC